The 14 T cell receptor beta chains presented below share a single source sample, sequenced in a study of preoperative IRX-2 immunotherapy in early breast cancer. The treatment is: preoperative locoregional IRX-2 cytokine immunotherapy. Assay used: immunoSEQ multiplex PCR; TCRdb lists only in-frame clones, some missing. There are 9,500 to 14,000 clones in the sample; roughly 80% occur only once, and 5.6% lies in the top ten. The sample consisted of lymph node tissue, taken before IRX-2 immunotherapy. The receptors stem from a human donor with breast cancer.

The rearrangement uses TRBV28 and TRBJ2-7, with 10 bases that match TRBD2. Losses at the gene ends were 10 bases for V and 0 bases for J; bases not matched to a gene: 3. Germline values: CDR1 MDHEN, CDR2 SYDVKM. This CDR3 contains 13 residues. The CDR3 bases are TGTGCCAATAGCGGGAGGAACTCCTACGAGCAGTACTTC. This translates into CANSGRNSYEQYF. Full variable domain (missing parts from reference TRBV28 and TRBJ2-7): DVKVTQSSRYLVKRTGEKVFLECVQDMDHENMFWYRQDPGLGLRLIYFSYDVKMKEKGDIPEGYSVSREKKERFSLILESASTNQTSMYLCANSGRNSYEQYFGPGTRLTVT.

The chain carries TRBV6-8 and TRBJ1-5; no definite D call. V dropped 4 bases and J dropped 4 bases, with 5 bases sitting between them. The CDR3 covers 12 residues. Germline CDR1 and CDR2: MNHGY and SAAAGT. The CDR3 sequence: CASSSPNQPQHF. The CDR3 coding sequence is TGTGCCAGCAGTTCCCCTAATCAGCCCCAGCATTTT.

The rearrangement joins TRBV7-1 to TRBJ2-7; possibly TRBD2 for D (6 bases). TRBV7-1 is treated as an ORF (open reading frame) with a function not yet certain. This CDR3 region has 13 residues. V was pared by 5 bases and J by 6 bases, with 14 bases between. The CDR3 DNA follows: TGTGCCAGCAGCCTCCTCACTAGCAGCGAGCAGTACTTC. Translated, it gives CASSLLTSSEQYF.

Comments on this clone: Sequence at one end of the junction differs from germline and may be a read error. The rearrangement joins TRBV15 to TRBJ2-7; D call uncertain. This CDR3 region has 15 residues. Germline-derived CDR1 and CDR2 are LNHNV and YYDKDF (reference sequence). The DNA for the CDR3 is TGTGCCAGCAGCTCCCGAACTACTTCCGAGAGCGAGCAGTACTTC. Translating gives CASSSRTTSESEQYF. The full variable domain, rest sourced from reference TRBV15 and TRBJ2-7, is DAMVIQNPRYQVTQFGKPVTLSCSQTLNHNVMYWYQQKSSQAPKLLFHYYDKDFNNEADTPDNFQSRRPNTSFCFLDIRSPGLGDTAMYLCASSSRTTSESEQYFGPGTRLTVT.

This clone was recorded once. This rearrangement joins TRBV14 to TRBJ1-2; D is unclear. The V end lost 1 base, the J end lost 8 bases, and 14 bases lay between the germline ends. Germline V gene data show CDR1 as SGHDN and CDR2 as FVKESK. The CDR3 runs 14 residues. The CDR3 region is CASSQAVGVTGYTF. The CDR3 bases are TGTGCCAGCAGCCAAGCGGTCGGTGTGACCGGCTACACCTTC. The full variable domain, rest sourced from reference TRBV14 and TRBJ1-2, is EAGVTQFPSHSVIEKGQTVTLRCDPISGHDNLYWYRRVMGKEIKFLLHFVKESKQDESGMPNNRFLAERTGGTYSTLKVQPAELEDSGVYFCASSQAVGVTGYTFGSGTRLTVV.

The chain carries TRBV7-1 and TRBJ2-1; a possible D gene is TRBD2 (5 bases). TRBV7-1 is treated as an ORF (open reading frame) with a function not yet certain. The germline V and J ends were trimmed by 5 bases and 9 bases, with 14 bases remaining between them. This CDR3 spans 13 amino acids. The CDR3 loop reads CASSLPGSSEQFF. Written as DNA, the CDR3 is TGTGCCAGCAGCCTGCCGGGGTCCAGTGAGCAGTTCTTC.

This chain joins TRBV11-3 and TRBJ2-1; 7 positions agree with TRBD2. This CDR3 contains 17 residues. Germline V gives CDR1 SGHNT, CDR2 YENEEA. V shed 1 base, J shed 7 bases, and the junction held 13 bases outside the gene matches. The CDR3: CASSLVGLGLVRNEQFF. Written as DNA, the CDR3 is TGTGCCAGCAGCTTAGTGGGGCTAGGACTAGTAAGGAATGAGCAGTTCTTC.

The chain uses TRBV11-3 and TRBJ1-1; 7 bases are a match to TRBD1. The germline gives CDR1 SGHNT, CDR2 YENEEA. This CDR3 has 15 amino acids. The ends lost 2 bases at V and 1 base at J; junction bases unmatched: 4. CDR3 amino acids: CASSLLGDRNTEAFF. The CDR3 nucleotides read TGTGCCAGCAGCTTATTGGGGGACAGGAACACTGAAGCTTTCTTT.

The V gene is TRBV19, the J gene TRBJ2-4; TRBD1 aligns across 11 bases. J was trimmed by 9 bases and V by 6 bases; bases with no gene match: 16. The V gene's germline CDR1 is LNHDA and CDR2 SQIVND (reference sequence). The CDR3 loop spans 17 amino acids. The CDR3, as DNA: TGTGCCAGTAGCCGACGAGGACAGGGACAGGGGGGTAGCATTCAGTACTTC. Its translation is CASSRRGQGQGGSIQYF.

This sequence joins TRBV10-1 and TRBJ2-2, with D possibly being TRBD1 (7 bases). Germline V gene sequence: CDR1 WNHNN, CDR2 SYGVQD (reference sequence). The CDR3 consists of 15 residues. V dropped 5 bases and J dropped 4 bases, with 14 bases sitting between them. CDR3 region: CASSTGTAGTGELFF. The CDR3 coding sequence is TGCGCCAGCAGTACCGGGACAGCGGGCACCGGGGAGCTGTTTTTT.

The V gene is TRBV7-5, the J gene TRBJ1-3; the D call of TRBD1 is as the table states it, not checked on the DNA. TRBV7-5 is annotated as a pseudogene. The CDR3 runs 14 residues. CDR3 in amino acids: CASSYGQKRNTIYF. DNA for the CDR3: TGTGCCAGCAGCTATGGACAGAAACGAAACACCATATATTTT.

The chain is built from TRBV6-8 and TRBJ2-7, with D possibly being TRBD1 (6 bases). The germline V gene encodes CDR1 MNHGY and CDR2 SAAAGT. Trimming removed 7 bases from V and 1 base from J, with 17 bases in between. The CDR3 is 15 residues long. The CDR3 is CASTSSGGESYEQYF. The DNA for the CDR3 is TGTGCCAGCACCTCCAGTGGGGGCGAATCCTACGAGCAGTACTTC.

The chain recombines TRBV19 with TRBJ1-5; perhaps TRBD1 as D (5 bases). CDR3 length: 16 amino acids. V was pared by 3 bases and J by 4 bases, with 16 bases between. Per the germline V gene, CDR1 is LNHDA and CDR2 is SQIVND (reference sequence). CDR3 residues: CASSMGWDPANQPQHF. The CDR3, as DNA: TGTGCCAGTAGTATGGGTTGGGACCCTGCGAATCAGCCCCAGCATTTT.

This chain joins TRBV12-2 and TRBJ2-1; the D call of TRBD2 is as the table states it, not checked on the DNA. TRBV12-2 is a listed pseudogene. This CDR3 has 16 residues. CDR3 in DNA: TGTGCAAGTCGCGGTAGCGGGAGGGACTCGGCCGGTGAGCAGTTCTTC. As protein: CASRGSGRDSAGEQFF.